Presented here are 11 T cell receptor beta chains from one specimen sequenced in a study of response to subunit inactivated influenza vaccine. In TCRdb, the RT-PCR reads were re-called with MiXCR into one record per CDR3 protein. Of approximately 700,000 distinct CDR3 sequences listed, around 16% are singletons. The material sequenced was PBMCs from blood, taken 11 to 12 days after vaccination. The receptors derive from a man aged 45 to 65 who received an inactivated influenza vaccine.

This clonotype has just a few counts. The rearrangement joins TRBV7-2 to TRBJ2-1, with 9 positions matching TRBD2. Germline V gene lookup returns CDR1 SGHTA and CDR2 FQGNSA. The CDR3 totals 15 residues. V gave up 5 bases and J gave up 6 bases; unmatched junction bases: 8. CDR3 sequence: CASSRQGLAVNEQFF. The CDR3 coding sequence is TGTGCCAGCAGCCGTCAGGGACTAGCTGTCAATGAGCAGTTCTTC.

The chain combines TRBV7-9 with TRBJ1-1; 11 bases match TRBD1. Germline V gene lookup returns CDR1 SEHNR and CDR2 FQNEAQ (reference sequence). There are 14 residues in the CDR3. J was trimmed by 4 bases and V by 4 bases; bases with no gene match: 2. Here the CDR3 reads CASSWTGGSTEAFF. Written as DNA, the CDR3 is TGTGCCAGCAGCTGGACAGGGGGCTCCACTGAAGCTTTCTTT.

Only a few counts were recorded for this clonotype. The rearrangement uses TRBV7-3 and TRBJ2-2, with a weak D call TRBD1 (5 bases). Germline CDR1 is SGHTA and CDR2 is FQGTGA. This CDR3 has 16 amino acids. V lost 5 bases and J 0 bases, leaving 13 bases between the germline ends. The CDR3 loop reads CASSPGIYANTGELFF. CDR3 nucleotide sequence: TGTGCCAGCAGCCCAGGGATTTACGCGAACACCGGGGAGCTGTTTTTT.

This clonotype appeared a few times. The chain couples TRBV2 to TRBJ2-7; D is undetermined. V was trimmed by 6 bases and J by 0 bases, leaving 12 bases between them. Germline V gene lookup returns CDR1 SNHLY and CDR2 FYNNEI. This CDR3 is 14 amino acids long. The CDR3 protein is CASSESRLSYEQYF. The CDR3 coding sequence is TGTGCCAGCAGCGAGTCCCGTCTCTCCTACGAGCAGTACTTC. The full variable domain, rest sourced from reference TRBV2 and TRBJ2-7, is EPEVTQTPSHQVTQMGQEVILRCVPISNHLYFYWYRQILGQKVEFLVSFYNNEISEKSEIFDDQFSVERPDGSNFTLKIRSTKLEDSAMYFCASSESRLSYEQYFGPGTRLTVT.

The DNA for the CDR3 is TGTGCCAGCAGTTTGTCCAACATAGATACGCAGTATTTT. It codes for CASSLSNIDTQYF. The chain recombines TRBV28 with TRBJ2-3; D unresolved. The CDR3 covers 13 residues. From germline, CDR1 is MDHEN and CDR2 SYDVKM. Trimming cost V 3 bases and J 5 bases, with 9 bases left between them.

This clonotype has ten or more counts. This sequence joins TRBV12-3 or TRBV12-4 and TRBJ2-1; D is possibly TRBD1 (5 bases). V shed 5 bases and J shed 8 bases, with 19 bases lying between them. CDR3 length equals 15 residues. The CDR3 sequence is CASSGTGDVNDEQFF. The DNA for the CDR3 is TGTGCCAGCAGTGGAACAGGTGACGTTAACGATGAGCAGTTCTTC.

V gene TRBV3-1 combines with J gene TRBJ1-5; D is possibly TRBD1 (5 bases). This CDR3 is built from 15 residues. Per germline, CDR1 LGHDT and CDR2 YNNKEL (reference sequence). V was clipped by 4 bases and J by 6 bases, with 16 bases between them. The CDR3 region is CASSPAGVASQPQHF. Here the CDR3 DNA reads TGTGCCAGCAGCCCCGCGGGGGTAGCAAGTCAGCCCCAGCATTTT. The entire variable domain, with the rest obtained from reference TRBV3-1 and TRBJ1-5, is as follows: DTAVSQTPKYLVTQMGNDKSIKCEQNLGHDTMYWYKQDSKKFLKIMFSYNNKELIINETVPNRFSPKSPDKAHLNLHINSLELGDSAVYFCASSPAGVASQPQHFGDGTRLSIL.

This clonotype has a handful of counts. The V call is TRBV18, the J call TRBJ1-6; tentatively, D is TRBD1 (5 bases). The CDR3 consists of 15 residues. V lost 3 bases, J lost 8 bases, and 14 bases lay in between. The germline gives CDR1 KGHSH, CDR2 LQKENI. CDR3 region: CASSPGRALDSPLHF. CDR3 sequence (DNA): TGTGCCAGCTCACCCGGCAGGGCCCTTGATTCACCCCTCCACTTT.

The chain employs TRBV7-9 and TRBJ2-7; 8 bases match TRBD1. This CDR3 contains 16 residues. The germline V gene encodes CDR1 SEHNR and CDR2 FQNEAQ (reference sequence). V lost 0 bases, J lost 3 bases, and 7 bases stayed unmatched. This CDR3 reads CASSLAWTGTLYEQYF. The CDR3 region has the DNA TGTGCCAGCAGCTTAGCATGGACAGGGACACTCTACGAGCAGTACTTC. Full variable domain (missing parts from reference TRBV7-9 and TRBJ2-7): DTGVSQNPRHKITKRGQNVTFRCDPISEHNRLYWYRQTLGQGPEFLTYFQNEAQLEKSRLLSDRFSAERPKGSFSTLEIQRTEQGDSAMYLCASSLAWTGTLYEQYFGPGTRLTVT.

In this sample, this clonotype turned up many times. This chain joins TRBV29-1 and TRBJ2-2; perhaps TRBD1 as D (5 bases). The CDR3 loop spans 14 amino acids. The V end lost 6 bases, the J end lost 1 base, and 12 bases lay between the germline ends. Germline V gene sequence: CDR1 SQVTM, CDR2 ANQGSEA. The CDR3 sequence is CSVRLTVNTGELFF. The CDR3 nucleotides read TGCAGCGTCAGATTGACAGTGAACACCGGGGAGCTGTTTTTT.

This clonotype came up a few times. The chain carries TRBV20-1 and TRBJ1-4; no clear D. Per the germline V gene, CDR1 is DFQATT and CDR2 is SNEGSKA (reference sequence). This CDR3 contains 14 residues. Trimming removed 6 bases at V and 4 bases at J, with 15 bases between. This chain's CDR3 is CSAGVTRNNEKLFF. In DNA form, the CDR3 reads TGCAGTGCCGGAGTCACAAGAAATAATGAAAAACTGTTTTTT.